Below, 9 T cell receptor beta chains from the same sample are listed, as sequenced in a study of radiation and T cells in renal cell carcinoma. Specified time point: blood 2 weeks post-SBRT. The treatment was: 15 Gy SBRT to primary tumor, nephrectomy 4 weeks later. Generated by immunoSEQ multiplex PCR, the TCRdb table keeps only in-frame clones and is missing some. The sample lists about 150,000 clones; roughly 89% were seen once. Here the sequenced sample was blood, taken from a patient whose treatment included radiotherapy and nephrectomy. The receptor set was obtained from a woman between 45 and 65 years old with renal cell carcinoma.

V is TRBV5-1 and J is TRBJ2-1, with a tentative D call TRBD2 (6 bases). Trimming stripped 0 bases from V and 2 bases from J, with 9 bases between. CDR3 length equals 15 residues. The V gene's germline CDR1 is SGHRS and CDR2 YFSETQ. In DNA, the CDR3 is TGCGCCAGCAGCTTGGTCGGGGGTCCCTACAATGAGCAGTTCTTC. Its protein is CASSLVGGPYNEQFF.

This rearrangement joins TRBV29-1 to TRBJ1-1; D unclear. This CDR3 is 11 amino acids long. Germline lookup yields CDR1 SQVTM and CDR2 ANQGSEA. V lost 4 bases and J 4 bases, leaving 7 bases between the germline ends. The CDR3 spells CSVAMSTEAFF. The DNA of the CDR3 is TGCAGCGTTGCTATGTCCACTGAAGCTTTCTTT.

The V call is TRBV6-6, the J call TRBJ1-5; a weak D match, TRBD1 (5 bases). CDR3 size: 16 residues. In germline, CDR1 is MNHNY, CDR2 SVGAGI (reference sequence). Trimming shortened V by 5 bases and J by 1 base, and 15 bases separated the two germline ends. CDR3 sequence reads: CASSPTGRPSNQPQHF. The CDR3 DNA sequence: TGTGCCAGCAGTCCGACGGGACGGCCCAGCAATCAGCCCCAGCATTTT.

The V call is TRBV9, the J call TRBJ1-3; D ambiguous. This CDR3 has 16 residues. Germline V gene sequence: CDR1 SGDLS, CDR2 YYNGEE. V lost 4 bases, J lost 4 bases, and 18 bases lay in between. The CDR3 DNA sequence: TGTGCCAGCAGCCTCCCCCCGAGGCCGGAAGGAAACACCATATATTTT. Translated, it gives CASSLPPRPEGNTIYF.

Worth noting for this clone: The junction and the germline gene differ at one end; a read error may be behind it. V and J are TRBV7-7 and TRBJ1-5; D is undetermined. This CDR3 region has 14 residues. The germline V gene has CDR1 SSHAT and CDR2 FNYEAQ (reference sequence). The CDR3 loop is CASSFLLSNQPQHF. CDR3 sequence (DNA): TGTGCTAGCAGCTTCTTGCTTAGCAATCAGCCCCAGCATTTT.

This CDR3 is CASRGDSYEQYF. DNA for the CDR3: TGTGCCAGCAGGGGCGACAGCTACGAGCAGTACTTC. The chain links TRBV25-1 to TRBJ2-7, with a possible D match to TRBD1 (5 bases). Germline V gene lookup returns CDR1 MGHDK and CDR2 SYGVNS. This CDR3 has 12 residues. V was pared by 6 bases and J by 3 bases, with 9 bases between.

The chain links TRBV6-6 to TRBJ2-3, with 9 bases fitting TRBD1. The V gene's germline CDR1 is MNHNY and CDR2 SVGAGI (reference sequence). V gave up 6 bases and J gave up 1 base; unmatched junction bases: 5. CDR3 length: 15 residues. The CDR3 loop is CASSWTGEGTDTQYF. DNA for the CDR3: TGTGCCAGCAGCTGGACAGGGGAGGGCACAGATACGCAGTATTTT.

The chain combines TRBV4-1 with TRBJ1-5, with unresolved D. V gave up 4 bases and J gave up 0 bases, with 16 bases separating them. From germline, CDR1 is MGHRA and CDR2 YSYEKL. The CDR3 runs 17 residues. CDR3 loop: CASSPERTDYSNQPQHF. The CDR3 region has the DNA TGCGCCAGCAGCCCAGAGAGAACAGACTATAGCAATCAGCCCCAGCATTTT.

The chain couples TRBV7-2 to TRBJ2-5; 7 bases fit TRBD2. This CDR3 spans 14 amino acids. Germline V gene sequence: CDR1 SGHTA, CDR2 FQGNSA. Unmatched junction bases numbered 9, after V lost 5 bases and J lost 6 bases. The CDR3 DNA follows: TGTGCCAGCAGCGAAAACGGGGGGATAAAGACCCAGTACTTC. Translation gives CASSENGGIKTQYF.